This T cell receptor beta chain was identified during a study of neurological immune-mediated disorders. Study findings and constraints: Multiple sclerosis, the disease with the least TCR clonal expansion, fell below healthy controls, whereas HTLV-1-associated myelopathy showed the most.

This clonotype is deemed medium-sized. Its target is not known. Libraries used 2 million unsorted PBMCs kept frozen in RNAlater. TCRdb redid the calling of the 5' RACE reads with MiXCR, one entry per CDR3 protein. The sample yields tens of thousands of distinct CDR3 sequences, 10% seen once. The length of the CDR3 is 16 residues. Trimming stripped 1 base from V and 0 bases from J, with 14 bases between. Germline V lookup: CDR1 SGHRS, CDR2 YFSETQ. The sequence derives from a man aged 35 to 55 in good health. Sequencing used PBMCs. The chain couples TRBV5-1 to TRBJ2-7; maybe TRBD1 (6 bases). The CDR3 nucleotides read TGCGCCAGCAGCTTGCGATCCCGGACAGTCTCCTACGAGCAGTACTTC. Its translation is CASSLRSRTVSYEQYF.